Below, one T cell receptor beta chain is given with its context. This sample includes further DNA sequences coding for the same CDR3. The ends lost 3 bases at V and 7 bases at J; junction bases unmatched: 7. Germline lookup yields CDR1 SGDLS and CDR2 YYNGEE. The CDR3 loop spans 14 amino acids. Source study methods: Estimated nucleated cell counts came from reference gene primer amplification. The data were produced by immunoSEQ multiplex PCR, yet TCRdb's version contains in-frame clones alone and is incomplete. V and J calls and clone size are as listed in that table; D and trimming were resolved from the DNA. This table has roughly 69,000 clones, roughly 90% appearing once. The sample belongs to a study of blood T cell repertoires in COVID-19. Turning to the study itself: Italy, Spain and the United States were the sources of the convalescent and acute COVID-19 samples. T cells, B-cell-depleted T cells, or PBMCs provided the cDNA or gDNA that served as material.

The receptor was isolated from a man in his forties or fifties with active COVID-19. Sequences were obtained from peripheral blood. The V and J genes are TRBV9 and TRBJ2-1, with 7 bases fitting TRBD2. The DNA of the CDR3 is TGTGCCAGCAGCGCCCAGACTAGCAGGAATGAGCAGTTCTTC. This codes for CASSAQTSRNEQFF. The whole variable domain, remainder taken from reference TRBV9 and TRBJ2-1, is DSGVTQTPKHLITATGQRVTLRCSPRSGDLSVYWYQQSLDQGLQFLIQYYNGEERAKGNILERFSAQQFPDLHSELNLSSLELGDSALYFCASSAQTSRNEQFFGPGTRLTVL.